This T cell receptor beta chain was captured by sequencing in a study of T cells in Graves' hyperthyroidism and ophthalmopathy. Study findings and constraints: Peripheral blood also featured most of the thyroid clonotypes expanded above 0.001.

RNA transcripts were the template for amplifying TCR beta CDR3 regions. Researchers ran a first-round RT-PCR on the TCR CDR3 using the HTBI primer set. TCRdb passed the multiplex PCR reads through MiXCR, listing each CDR3 protein once. The data hold about 180,000 distinct CDR3 sequences, with 9.4% observed a single time. The length of the CDR3 is 17 residues. Germline V lookup: CDR1 MNHEY, CDR2 SMNVEV (reference sequence). Deletions cut 2 bases from V and 4 bases from J, with 17 bases between. This clonotype was counted between two and nine times. Its antigen remains unidentified. The V gene is TRBV27, the J gene TRBJ1-4; D possibly corresponds to TRBD1 (5 bases). This receptor was identified in a woman aged 18-35 years with Graves' hyperthyroidism that later progressed to Graves' ophthalmopathy. The source material was blood. CDR3 nucleotide sequence: TGTGCCAGCAGTTTACACAGCCCCCAAAGGGGTAATGAAAAACTGTTTTTT. It yields the protein CASSLHSPQRGNEKLFF.